A single sample gave rise to the 29 T cell receptor beta chains below, sequenced in a study of T cell responses to AZD1222 COVID-19 vaccine. Method: immunoSEQ multiplex PCR; TCRdb's copy keeps in-frame clones and lacks some. The sample has 200,000 to 250,000 clones, approximately 94% seen once. Sequencing used peripheral blood, obtained 28 days after the second dose of the MenACWY control vaccine. The receptors derive from an adult who received the MenACWY meningococcal vaccine as a control.

This chain links TRBV4-1 with TRBJ1-3; a weak D match, TRBD1 (5 bases). Germline values: CDR1 MGHRA, CDR2 YSYEKL. The CDR3 contains 18 residues. Trimming took 3 bases from V and 0 from J, leaving 18 bases between them. The CDR3 DNA is TGCGCCAGCAGCCAGGGGCAGCCTTTCGGGAGCTCTGGAAACACCATATATTTT. Translation gives CASSQGQPFGSSGNTIYF.

The rearrangement uses TRBV9 and TRBJ1-2; 7 bases match TRBD1. The germline gives CDR1 SGDLS, CDR2 YYNGEE. The CDR3 length is 17 residues. After removal of 0 bases from V and 2 bases from J, the junction contained 10 bases not matched to a gene. The CDR3 spells CASSVVGEGQPNYGYTF. The DNA of the CDR3 is TGTGCCAGCAGCGTAGTGGGGGAGGGACAGCCCAACTATGGCTACACCTTC.

The V and J genes are TRBV19 and TRBJ1-1; D may be TRBD1 (5 bases). Germline CDR1 is LNHDA and CDR2 is SQIVND (reference sequence). The CDR3 is 12 residues long. Trimming left V 6 bases short and J 3 bases short, with 8 bases between. In DNA form, the CDR3 reads TGTGCCAGTAGAGAGGGGTACACTGAAGCTTTCTTT. This sequence encodes CASREGYTEAFF.

This CDR3 is CASKPPDRSNSPLHF. The CDR3 bases are TGTGCCAGCAAACCCCCCGACAGATCTAATTCACCCCTCCACTTT. The chain is built from TRBV27 and TRBJ1-6, with D perhaps TRBD1 (5 bases). The CDR3 loop spans 15 amino acids. Between the trimmed V and J ends, which lost 7 bases and 6 bases, there was a span of 16 bases. The germline V gene has CDR1 MNHEY and CDR2 SMNVEV (reference sequence).

V gene TRBV10-3 combines with J gene TRBJ1-2, with a possible D match to TRBD1 (6 bases). Germline V gene data show CDR1 as ENHRY and CDR2 as SYGVKD. The CDR3 is 14 residues long. Trimming removed 3 bases at V and 6 bases at J, with 14 bases between. The CDR3 protein is CAISDSWPGDGYTF. Here the CDR3 DNA reads TGTGCCATCAGTGATAGCTGGCCAGGGGATGGCTACACCTTC.

About this clone: The DNA is omitted, as the CDR3 cannot be located on it reliably, and the CDR3 follows TCRdb's listing. The chain couples TRBV5-4 to TRBJ2-7; the table's TRBD1 call for D was not verified on the DNA. The germline V gene has CDR1 SGHNT and CDR2 YYREEE (reference sequence). The CDR3 contains 15 residues when both ends are counted. CDR3 loop: CASSFGPGGSYEQYF.

The chain links TRBV5-1 to TRBJ1-1, with D perhaps TRBD1 (6 bases). Germline lookup yields CDR1 SGHRS and CDR2 YFSETQ. The CDR3 length is 14 residues. Deletions cut 2 bases from V and 0 bases from J, with 8 bases between. CDR3 bases: TGCGCCAGCAGCTTCCAGGGGATGAACACTGAAGCTTTCTTT. Its protein product is CASSFQGMNTEAFF.

V usage is TRBV18 and J usage is TRBJ2-7, with D tentatively TRBD2 (5 bases). From germline, CDR1 is KGHSH and CDR2 LQKENI. Trimming removed 7 bases at V and 0 bases at J, with 13 bases between. The CDR3 sequence is 14 residues long. The CDR3 DNA is TGTGCCAGCTGCAACAGCGGCAGCTCCTACGAGCAGTACTTC. Its protein is CASCNSGSSYEQYF.

The J gene is TRBJ2-7, the V gene TRBV29-1, with 12 nucleotides matching TRBD1. Looked up from germline, CDR1 is SQVTM and CDR2 is ANQGSEA. The V gene end was trimmed by 6 bases and the J gene end by 5 bases; junction bases not matched to a gene: 8. The CDR3 consists of 14 residues. The CDR3 region has the DNA TGCAGCGTCAAGCCGGGACAGGGGGCCCACGAGCAGTACTTC. The encoded protein is CSVKPGQGAHEQYF.

CDR3 amino acids: CASSAREEREQFF. DNA for the CDR3: TGCGCCAGCAGTGCTCGGGAGGAACGTGAGCAGTTCTTC. The gene calls are TRBV10-2 and TRBJ2-1, with 7 bases identical to TRBD2. This CDR3 spans 13 amino acids. With 4 bases clipped from V and 9 bases from J, the junction kept 6 bases outside the gene matches. CDR1 WSHSY and CDR2 SAAADI come from the germline V gene.

The V call is TRBV6-5, the J call TRBJ1-6; 8 bases are shared with TRBD1. The V segment lost 5 bases and the J segment 6 bases; nucleotides outside the gene matches: 3. The CDR3 has 14 residues. Per germline, CDR1 MNHEY and CDR2 SVGAGI. DNA of the CDR3: TGTGCCAGCAGTCCCGGACAGGGTAATTCACCCCTCCACTTT. This translates into CASSPGQGNSPLHF.

This chain uses TRBV2 with TRBJ2-7; 7 bases are shared with TRBD2. This CDR3 spans 14 amino acids. Germline values: CDR1 SNHLY, CDR2 FYNNEI. V dropped 7 bases and J dropped 6; count of bases not matched to a gene: 12. For the CDR3, the DNA is TGTGCCAGCACGCGGGGGACGGGCCCGGGCGAGCAGTACTTC. Translated, it gives CASTRGTGPGEQYF.

The chain uses TRBV3-1 (or the pseudogene TRBV3-2) and TRBJ1-6, with D unresolved. The CDR3 consists of 14 residues. Trimming pared 0 bases from V and 7 bases from J, leaving 7 bases between. From germline, CDR1 is LGHDT and CDR2 YNNKEL (reference sequence). Here the CDR3 DNA reads TGTGCCAGCAGCCAAGATGTCGTAAATTCACCCCTCCACTTT. It is translated as CASSQDVVNSPLHF.

This clone was seen only once. This chain joins TRBV7-2 and TRBJ2-6; D might be TRBD1 (6 bases). The CDR3 covers 17 residues. CDR1 is SGHTA and CDR2 is FQGNSA in the germline V gene. Deletions cut 2 bases from V and 0 bases from J, with 11 bases between. CDR3 DNA sequence: TGTGCCAGCAGCTTAAACAGGGCTGGCTCTGGGGCCAACGTCCTGACTTTC. This codes for CASSLNRAGSGANVLTF.

The chain combines TRBV4-1 with TRBJ2-7; a possible D gene is TRBD2 (6 bases). V shed 0 bases and J shed 2 bases, with 8 bases lying between them. Per germline, CDR1 MGHRA and CDR2 YSYEKL. The length of the CDR3 is 14 residues. The CDR3 sequence is CASSQEGLTYEQYF. CDR3 bases: TGCGCCAGCAGCCAAGAGGGACTGACCTACGAGCAGTACTTC.

The J gene is TRBJ1-2, the V gene TRBV27; 8 bases align to TRBD1. CDR1 is MNHEY, CDR2 SMNVEV, per germline (reference sequence). The CDR3 extends over 14 amino acids. V lost 5 bases, J lost 0 bases, and 2 bases stayed unmatched. Written as DNA, the CDR3 is TGTGCCAGCAGTCCGACAGGGGCTAACTATGGCTACACCTTC. This sequence encodes CASSPTGANYGYTF.

The chain links TRBV12-3 or TRBV12-4 to TRBJ1-2; 9 bases are a match to TRBD1. J gave up 4 bases and V 7 bases, and 4 bases lay outside the gene matches. The CDR3 runs to 13 residues. The CDR3: CASTETGGYGYTF. As DNA, the CDR3 is TGTGCCAGCACCGAGACAGGGGGCTATGGCTACACCTTC.

The V call is TRBV5-1, the J call TRBJ1-1; D not resolved. Germline loops: CDR1 SGHRS, CDR2 YFSETQ. The CDR3 sequence is 11 residues long. The V end lost 5 bases, the J end lost 2 bases, and 4 bases lay between the germline ends. CDR3 nucleotide sequence: TGCGCCAGCAGTATTAACACTGAAGCTTTCTTT. Residues: CASSINTEAFF.

As to this clone: In the same sample, other DNA sequences code for this CDR3. The chain has TRBV5-1 and TRBJ2-1; D remains unclear. The CDR3 has 12 amino acids. From germline, CDR1 is SGHRS and CDR2 YFSETQ. Trimming stripped 0 bases from V and 6 bases from J, with 4 bases between. Here the CDR3 reads CASSLAGNEQFF. CDR3 in DNA: TGCGCCAGCAGCTTGGCCGGCAATGAGCAGTTCTTC.

The chain has TRBV3-1 (or the pseudogene TRBV3-2) and TRBJ1-3, with unresolved D. The CDR3 runs to 13 residues. V lost 5 bases to trimming and J lost 2 bases, with 7 bases between them. Germline CDR1 is LGHDT and CDR2 is YNNKEL (reference sequence). The CDR3 DNA reads TGTGCCAGCAGCTTCCTCCCTGGAAACACCATATATTTT. This sequence encodes CASSFLPGNTIYF.

This chain uses TRBV9 with TRBJ1-1, with TRBD1 identical over 9 bases. Germline trimming cut 4 bases from V and 3 bases from J; bases unmatched to any gene: 10. CDR3 size: 16 residues. Looked up from germline, CDR1 is SGDLS and CDR2 is YYNGEE. CDR3 nucleotide sequence: TGTGCCAGCAGCACCCCGACAGGGGGGGTTGACACTGAAGCTTTCTTT. Translated: CASSTPTGGVDTEAFF.

The chain employs TRBV4-3 and TRBJ1-2; 11 bases match TRBD1. CDR1 is LGHNA, CDR2 YSLEER, per germline. This CDR3 has 16 amino acids. J gave up 1 base and V 0 bases, and 1 base lay outside the gene matches. The CDR3 DNA is TGCGCCAGCAGCCAAGAAGGGACAGGGGGTAACTATGGCTACACCTTC. Protein product: CASSQEGTGGNYGYTF.

The chain is built from TRBV5-1 and TRBJ1-5, with a tentative D call TRBD1 (5 bases). V was pared by 5 bases and J by 4 bases, with 10 bases between. CDR1 SGHRS and CDR2 YFSETQ come from the germline V gene. The CDR3 length is 13 residues. The CDR3 region has the DNA TGCGCCAGCAGAGAGGGACCGAATCAGCCCCAGCATTTT. Translation: CASREGPNQPQHF.

The J gene is TRBJ2-4, the V gene TRBV19, with 10 bases identical to TRBD1. CDR1 and CDR2 from the germline V gene are LNHDA and SQIVND (reference sequence). The V gene end was trimmed by 3 bases and the J gene end by 5 bases; junction bases not matched to a gene: 1. The CDR3 has 14 amino acids. The CDR3 loop reads CASSIGTGENIQYF. DNA of the CDR3: TGTGCCAGTAGTATTGGGACAGGGGAAAACATTCAGTACTTC.

The genes are TRBV24-1 and TRBJ1-5; weak D call: TRBD1 (5 bases). The CDR3 has 15 amino acids. The V end was cut by 12 bases, the J end by 1 base, with 18 bases between. Germline V gene data show CDR1 as KGHDR and CDR2 as SFDVKD. CDR3 sequence: CALRWGGTSNQPQHF. CDR3 in DNA: TGTGCCCTACGGTGGGGGGGTACGAGCAATCAGCCCCAGCATTTT.

CDR3 amino acids: CASSLAGQNTGELFF. CDR3 sequence (DNA): TGTGCCAGCAGCTTAGCGGGGCAGAACACCGGGGAGCTGTTTTTT. The chain employs TRBV7-2 and TRBJ2-2; D might be TRBD1 (5 bases). Trimming removed 0 bases from V and 1 base from J, with 6 bases in between. Germline values: CDR1 SGHTA, CDR2 FQGNSA. This CDR3 spans 15 amino acids.

The rearrangement links TRBV29-1 to TRBJ1-1, with 9 bases fitting TRBD1. The J segment lost 7 bases and the V segment lost 4 bases, leaving 7 bases of the junction unmatched. Germline V lookup: CDR1 SQVTM, CDR2 ANQGSEA. This CDR3 comprises 13 residues. For the CDR3, the DNA is TGCAGCGTTGTAAACAGGGGGCTTGGTGAAGCTTTCTTT. Its translation is CSVVNRGLGEAFF.

This rearrangement joins TRBV6-5 to TRBJ2-2; TRBD2 might be the D (6 bases). This CDR3 region has 13 residues. V dropped 8 bases and J dropped 0 bases, with 7 bases sitting between them. The germline gives CDR1 MNHEY, CDR2 SVGAGI. Written as DNA, the CDR3 is TGTGCCAGCGGGGGGACGAACACCGGGGAGCTGTTTTTT. Translated: CASGGTNTGELFF.

The V call is TRBV29-1, the J call TRBJ2-1, with D possibly TRBD2 on 5 matching bases. With 7 bases removed from V and 7 bases from J, the gap between germline ends came to 17 bases. Per the germline V gene, CDR1 is SQVTM and CDR2 is ANQGSEA. The CDR3 spans 13 residues. The CDR3 protein is CSEAADPRNEQFF. The DNA of the CDR3 is TGCAGCGAGGCAGCGGACCCCCGAAATGAGCAGTTCTTC.